The 16 T cell receptor beta chains below all came from one sample that was sequenced in a study of T cells in Graves' hyperthyroidism and ophthalmopathy. TCR beta CDR3 regions were amplified from RNA transcripts. The HTBI primer set served for first-round RT-PCR of the TCR CDR3. Via MiXCR, TCRdb re-called the multiplex PCR reads, giving one row per CDR3 protein. The sample holds approximately 300,000 distinct CDR3 sequences, approximately 15% seen once. Sequencing was done on a sample of blood. The source of these receptors is a woman aged 55-69 years with Graves' ophthalmopathy.

The chain combines TRBV7-3 with TRBJ2-5; no definite D call. The germline CDR1 and CDR2 sequences are SGHTA and FQGTGA. V lost 5 bases to trimming and J lost 2 bases, with 12 bases between them. The CDR3 length is 14 residues. For the CDR3, the DNA is TGTGCCAGCAGCCCAGGACGGATGCAAGAGACCCAGTACTTC. Translating it yields CASSPGRMQETQYF. Variable domain in full (rest from reference TRBV7-3 and TRBJ2-5): GAGVSQTPSNKVTEKGKYVELRCDPISGHTALYWYRQSLGQGPEFLIYFQGTGAADDSGLPNDRFFAVRPEGSVSTLKIQRTERGDSAVYLCASSPGRMQETQYFGPGTRLLVL.

In its sample, this clonotype was seen many times. The V gene is TRBV3-1, the J gene TRBJ1-1; D gene unclear. The length of the CDR3 is 13 residues. Trimming removed 2 bases at V and 1 base at J, with 5 bases between. Germline V gene sequence: CDR1 LGHDT, CDR2 YNNKEL (reference sequence). The CDR3 reads CASSQHKNTEAFF. For the CDR3, the DNA is TGTGCCAGCAGCCAACACAAGAACACTGAAGCTTTCTTT.

The chain recombines TRBV29-1 with TRBJ1-1, with 8 bases aligning to TRBD1. The V gene end was trimmed by 0 bases and the J gene end by 11 bases; junction bases not matched to a gene: 14. There are 15 residues in the CDR3. CDR1 SQVTM and CDR2 ANQGSEA come from the germline V gene. Written as DNA, the CDR3 is TGCAGCGTTGAAGACTCCCCCGCAGGGGGCATTGACGCTTTCTTT. Residues: CSVEDSPAGGIDAFF.

The chain links TRBV5-5 to TRBJ2-6, with unresolved D. Germline assignment: CDR1 SGHKS and CDR2 YYEKEE (reference sequence). This CDR3 comprises 15 residues. The germline V and J ends were trimmed by 7 bases and 0 bases, with 11 bases remaining between them. The CDR3 sequence: CASLPRYSGANVLTF. The CDR3, as DNA: TGTGCCAGCCTCCCCCGATACTCTGGGGCCAACGTCCTGACTTTC.

This rearrangement joins TRBV3-1 to TRBJ1-6, with a weak D call TRBD1 (5 bases). CDR3 size: 13 residues. Trimming cost V 3 bases and J 9 bases, with 9 bases left between them. The germline V gene has CDR1 LGHDT and CDR2 YNNKEL (reference sequence). This chain's CDR3 is CASSQGRISPLHF. Here the CDR3 DNA reads TGTGCCAGCAGCCAGGGACGGATTTCACCCCTCCACTTT.

The chain combines TRBV20-1 with TRBJ2-2, with TRBD2 as a possible D gene (6 bases). The CDR3 has 14 amino acids. Germline V gene sequence: CDR1 DFQATT, CDR2 SNEGSKA (reference sequence). Between the trimmed V and J ends, which lost 5 bases and 0 bases, there was a span of 10 bases. This chain's CDR3 is CSALAVTNTGELFF. The CDR3 region has the DNA TGCAGTGCTTTAGCGGTTACGAACACCGGGGAGCTGTTTTTT.

The chain uses TRBV4-3 and TRBJ2-3; 9 bases map to TRBD2. This CDR3 is 18 amino acids long. V lost 0 bases and J lost 2; bases outside the gene matches: 9. CDR1 and CDR2 from the germline V gene are LGHNA and YSLEER. CDR3 bases: TGCGCCAGCAGCCAAGATTGGGCTAGCGGGATGCACACAGATACGCAGTATTTT. Protein sequence: CASSQDWASGMHTDTQYF.

This clonotype was counted at least ten times. The chain employs TRBV6-1 and TRBJ2-5; D might be TRBD1 (6 bases). Germline CDR1 and CDR2: MNHNS and SASEGT. This CDR3 comprises 14 residues. Trimming removed 3 bases at V and 4 bases at J, with 12 bases between. The CDR3 spells CASSDRGLRETQYF. The CDR3 nucleotides read TGTGCCAGCAGTGACAGGGGTCTCCGAGAGACCCAGTACTTC.

This clonotype was observed many times. V gene TRBV12-3 or TRBV12-4 combines with J gene TRBJ1-4; D remains unclear. This CDR3 region has 16 residues. With 4 bases removed from V and 0 bases from J, the gap between germline ends came to 12 bases. The CDR3 sequence: CASSSGMSATNEKLFF. In DNA, the CDR3 is TGTGCCAGCAGTTCGGGCATGTCAGCAACTAATGAAAAACTGTTTTTT.

This clonotype was seen ten or more times. The DNA for the CDR3 is TGTGCCAGCAGCTCGCGACGACAGGGGAATGAAAAACTGTTTTTT. Residues: CASSSRRQGNEKLFF. J is TRBJ1-4 and V is TRBV7-2; 8 nucleotides agree with TRBD1. Looked up from germline, CDR1 is SGHTA and CDR2 is FQGNSA. The V and J ends lost 4 bases and 5 bases, in that order; junction bases with no gene match: 6. The CDR3 is 15 residues long.

This chain connects TRBV9 to TRBJ2-5; D possibly matches TRBD1 or TRBD2 (6 bases each). The CDR3 consists of 15 residues. Germline V gene sequence: CDR1 SGDLS, CDR2 YYNGEE. Trimming removed 0 bases at V and 5 bases at J, with 14 bases between. The CDR3 here is CASSVDGGLGETQYF. In DNA form, the CDR3 reads TGTGCCAGCAGCGTAGATGGGGGGCTGGGGGAGACCCAGTACTTC.

This clonotype was found many times. The chain joins TRBV20-1 to TRBJ2-1; 7 bases line up with TRBD1. The CDR3 spans 15 residues. With 4 bases clipped from V and 3 bases from J, the junction kept 9 bases outside the gene matches. Germline V gives CDR1 DFQATT, CDR2 SNEGSKA (reference sequence). The CDR3 loop reads CSATGTALYYNEQFF. The DNA of the CDR3 is TGCAGTGCTACAGGGACAGCGCTTTACTACAATGAGCAGTTCTTC.

Of note for this clonotype: A read error is possible here, since a much larger clone lies one base away. The chain combines TRBV14 with TRBJ2-3, with 9 bases matching TRBD2. Germline-derived CDR1 and CDR2 are SGHDN and FVKESK. Trimming removed 4 bases from V and 5 bases from J; junction bases left unmatched: 7. The CDR3 spans 15 residues. CDR3 DNA sequence: TGTGCCAGCAGCCCATGGATTAGCGGGGGAGATACGCAGTATTTT. It codes for CASSPWISGGDTQYF.

This chain joins TRBV27 and TRBJ1-1; D is unresolved. CDR3 length: 13 residues. The germline V gene has CDR1 MNHEY and CDR2 SMNVEV (reference sequence). The V gene lost 4 bases and the J gene lost 2 bases, with 8 bases spanning the gap. For the CDR3, the DNA is TGTGCCAGCAGTTGGAACCTTAACACTGAAGCTTTCTTT. Translated: CASSWNLNTEAFF.

In this sample, this clonotype turned up many times. J is TRBJ2-1 and V is TRBV5-1; D may be TRBD1 (6 bases). This CDR3 spans 15 amino acids. V lost 0 bases to trimming and J lost 5 bases, with 12 bases between them. Per the germline V gene, CDR1 is SGHRS and CDR2 is YFSETQ. CDR3 sequence: CASSLVQGYHNEQFF. The CDR3 DNA follows: TGCGCCAGCAGCTTGGTGCAGGGGTACCACAATGAGCAGTTCTTC.

This clonotype was seen repeatedly, ten times or more. The genes are TRBV7-9 and TRBJ2-5; D possibly matches TRBD1 or TRBD2 (6 bases each). This CDR3 is 14 amino acids long. The germline V gene has CDR1 SEHNR and CDR2 FQNEAQ (reference sequence). V was pared by 3 bases and J by 6 bases, with 14 bases between. As DNA, the CDR3 is TGTGCCAGCAGCTTTATTGCTGGGGGGCAGACCCAGTACTTC. Its translation: CASSFIAGGQTQYF.